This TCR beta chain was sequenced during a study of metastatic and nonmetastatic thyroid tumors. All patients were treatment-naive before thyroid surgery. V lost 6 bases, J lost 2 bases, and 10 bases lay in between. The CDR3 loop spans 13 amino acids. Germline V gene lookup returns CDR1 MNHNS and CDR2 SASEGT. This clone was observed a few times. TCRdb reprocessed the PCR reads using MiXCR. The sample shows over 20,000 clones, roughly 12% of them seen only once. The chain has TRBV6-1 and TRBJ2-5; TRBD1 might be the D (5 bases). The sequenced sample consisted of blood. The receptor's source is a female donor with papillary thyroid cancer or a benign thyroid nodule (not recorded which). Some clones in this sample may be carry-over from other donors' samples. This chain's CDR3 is CASSADIQETQYF. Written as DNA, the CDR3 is TGTGCCAGCAGCGCGGACATTCAAGAGACCCAGTACTTC.